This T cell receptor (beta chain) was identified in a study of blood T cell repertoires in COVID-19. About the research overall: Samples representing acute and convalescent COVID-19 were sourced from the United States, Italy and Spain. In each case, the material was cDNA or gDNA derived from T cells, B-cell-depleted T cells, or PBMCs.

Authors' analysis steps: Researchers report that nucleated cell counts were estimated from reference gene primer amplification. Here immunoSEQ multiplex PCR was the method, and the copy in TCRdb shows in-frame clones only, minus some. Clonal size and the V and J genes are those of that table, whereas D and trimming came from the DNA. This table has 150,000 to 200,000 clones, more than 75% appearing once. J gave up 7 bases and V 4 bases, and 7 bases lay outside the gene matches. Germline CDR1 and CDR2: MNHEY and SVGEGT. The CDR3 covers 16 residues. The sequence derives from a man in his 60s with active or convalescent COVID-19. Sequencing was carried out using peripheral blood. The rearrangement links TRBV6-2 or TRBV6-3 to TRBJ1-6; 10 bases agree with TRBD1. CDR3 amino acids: CASSSQGTGDNSPLHF. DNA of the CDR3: TGTGCCAGCAGTTCTCAAGGGACAGGGGACAATTCACCCCTCCACTTT.